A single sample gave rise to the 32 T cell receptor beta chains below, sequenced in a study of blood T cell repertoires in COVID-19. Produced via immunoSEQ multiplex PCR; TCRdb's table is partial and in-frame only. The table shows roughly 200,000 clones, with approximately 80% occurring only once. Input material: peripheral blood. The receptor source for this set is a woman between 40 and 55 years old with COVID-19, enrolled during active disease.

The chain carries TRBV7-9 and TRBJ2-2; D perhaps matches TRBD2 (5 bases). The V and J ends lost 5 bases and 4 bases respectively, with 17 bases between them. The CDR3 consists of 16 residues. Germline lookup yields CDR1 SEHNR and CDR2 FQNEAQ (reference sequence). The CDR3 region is CASSPGSGKGTGELFF. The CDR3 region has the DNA TGTGCCAGCAGCCCCGGGTCGGGAAAGGGCACCGGGGAGCTGTTTTTT.

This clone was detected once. CDR3 bases: TGTGCCAGCAGCCCGACGACAGGGATGAATTCACCCCTCCACTTT. Its protein is CASSPTTGMNSPLHF. This sequence joins TRBV9 and TRBJ1-6, with TRBD1 identical over 7 bases. The germline gives CDR1 SGDLS, CDR2 YYNGEE. The CDR3 is made up of 15 amino acids. Trimming at V came to 4 bases and at J to 7 bases, leaving 8 bases not matched to a gene.

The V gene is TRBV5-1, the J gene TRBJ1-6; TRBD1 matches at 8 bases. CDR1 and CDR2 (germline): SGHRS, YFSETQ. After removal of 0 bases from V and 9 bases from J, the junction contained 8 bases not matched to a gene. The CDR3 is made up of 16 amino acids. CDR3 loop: CASSLAGGQGGSPLHF. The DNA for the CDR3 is TGCGCCAGCAGCTTGGCCGGAGGACAGGGTGGTTCACCCCTCCACTTT.

CDR3 residues: CASSAGPPDTQYF. The CDR3, as DNA: TGTGCCAGCAGCGCCGGTCCCCCAGATACGCAGTATTTT. V is TRBV11-2 and J is TRBJ2-3; no clear D. Trimming pared 5 bases from V and 4 bases from J, leaving 10 bases between. The CDR3 has 13 residues. Germline V gives CDR1 SGHAT, CDR2 FQNNGV. Using reference TRBV11-2 and TRBJ2-3 for the parts outside the CDR3, the full variable domain is EAGVAQSPRYKIIEKRQSVAFWCNPISGHATLYWYQQILGQGPKLLIQFQNNGVVDDSQLPKDRFSAERLKGVDSTLKIQPAKLEDSAVYLCASSAGPPDTQYFGPGTRLTVL.

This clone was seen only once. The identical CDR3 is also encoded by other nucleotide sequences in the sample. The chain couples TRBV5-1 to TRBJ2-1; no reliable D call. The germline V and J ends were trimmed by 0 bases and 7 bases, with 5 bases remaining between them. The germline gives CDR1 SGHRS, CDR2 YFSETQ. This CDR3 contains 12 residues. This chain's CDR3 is CASSLVRNEQFF. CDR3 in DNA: TGCGCCAGCAGCTTGGTGAGAAATGAGCAGTTCTTC.

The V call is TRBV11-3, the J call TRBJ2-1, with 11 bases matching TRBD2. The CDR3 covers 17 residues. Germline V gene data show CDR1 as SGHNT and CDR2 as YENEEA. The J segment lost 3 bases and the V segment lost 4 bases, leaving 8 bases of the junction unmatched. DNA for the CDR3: TGTGCCAGCAGCTCCCCAGTACTAGCGGGGGTCTACAATGAGCAGTTCTTC. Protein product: CASSSPVLAGVYNEQFF.

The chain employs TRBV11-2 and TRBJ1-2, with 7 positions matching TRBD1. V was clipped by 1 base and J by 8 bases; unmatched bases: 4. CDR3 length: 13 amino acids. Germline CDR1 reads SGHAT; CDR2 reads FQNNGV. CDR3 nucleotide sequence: TGTGCCAGCAGCTTAGTACAGGGGCGGGGCTACACCTTC. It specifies CASSLVQGRGYTF. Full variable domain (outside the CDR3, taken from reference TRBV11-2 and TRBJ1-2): EAGVAQSPRYKIIEKRQSVAFWCNPISGHATLYWYQQILGQGPKLLIQFQNNGVVDDSQLPKDRFSAERLKGVDSTLKIQPAKLEDSAVYLCASSLVQGRGYTFGSGTRLTVV.

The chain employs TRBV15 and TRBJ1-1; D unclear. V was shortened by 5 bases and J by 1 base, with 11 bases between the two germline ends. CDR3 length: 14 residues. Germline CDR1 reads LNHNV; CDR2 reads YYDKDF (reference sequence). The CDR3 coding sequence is TGTGCCACCAGCTTACCTTCGGGGAACACTGAAGCTTTCTTT. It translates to CATSLPSGNTEAFF.

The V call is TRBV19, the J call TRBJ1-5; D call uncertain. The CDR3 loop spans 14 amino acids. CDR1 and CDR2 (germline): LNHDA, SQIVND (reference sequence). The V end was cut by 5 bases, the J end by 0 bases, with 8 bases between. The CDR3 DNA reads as TGTGCCAGTAGTCTGCGGGATAGCAATCAGCCCCAGCATTTT. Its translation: CASSLRDSNQPQHF.

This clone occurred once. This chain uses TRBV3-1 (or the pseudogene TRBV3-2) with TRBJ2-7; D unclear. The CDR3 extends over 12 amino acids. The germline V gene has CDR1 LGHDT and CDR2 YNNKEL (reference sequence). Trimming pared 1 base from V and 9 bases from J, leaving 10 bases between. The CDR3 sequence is CASSQGPGAQYF. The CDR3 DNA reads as TGTGCCAGCAGCCAAGGCCCCGGAGCGCAGTACTTC.

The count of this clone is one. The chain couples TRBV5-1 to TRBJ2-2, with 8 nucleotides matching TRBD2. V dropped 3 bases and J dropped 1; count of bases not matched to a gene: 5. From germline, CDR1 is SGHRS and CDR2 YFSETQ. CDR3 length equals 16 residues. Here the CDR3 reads CASSSLAGLNTGELFF. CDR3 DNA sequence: TGCGCCAGCAGCTCCTTAGCGGGATTGAACACCGGGGAGCTGTTTTTT.

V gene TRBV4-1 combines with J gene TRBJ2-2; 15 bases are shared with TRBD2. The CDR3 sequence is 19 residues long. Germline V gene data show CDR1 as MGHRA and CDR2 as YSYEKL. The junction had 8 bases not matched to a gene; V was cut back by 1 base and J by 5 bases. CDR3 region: CASSQVGLAGGHRTGELFF. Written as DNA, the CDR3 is TGCGCCAGCAGCCAAGTAGGACTAGCGGGGGGGCACCGAACCGGGGAGCTGTTTTTT.

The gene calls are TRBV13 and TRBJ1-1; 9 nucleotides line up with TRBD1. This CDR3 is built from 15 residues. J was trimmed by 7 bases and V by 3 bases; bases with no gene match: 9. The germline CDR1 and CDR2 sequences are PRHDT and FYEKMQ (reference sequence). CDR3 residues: CASSFRDRALIEAFF. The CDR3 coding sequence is TGTGCCAGCAGCTTCCGGGACAGGGCCCTTATTGAAGCTTTCTTT.

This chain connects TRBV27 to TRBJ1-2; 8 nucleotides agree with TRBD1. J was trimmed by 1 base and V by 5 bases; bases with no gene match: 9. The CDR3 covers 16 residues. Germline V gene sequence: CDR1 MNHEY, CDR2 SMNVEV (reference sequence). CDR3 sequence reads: CASSRGRGLDNYGYTF. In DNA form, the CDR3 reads TGTGCCAGCAGTCGGGGCAGGGGGCTAGATAACTATGGCTACACCTTC.

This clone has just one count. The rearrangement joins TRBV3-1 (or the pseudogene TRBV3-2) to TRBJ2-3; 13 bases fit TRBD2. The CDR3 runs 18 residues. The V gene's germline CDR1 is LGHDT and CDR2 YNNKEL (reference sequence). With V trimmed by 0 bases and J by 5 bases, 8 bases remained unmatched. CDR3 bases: TGTGCCAGCAGCCAAGAGACTAGCGGGAGGACTTCAGGAGATACGCAGTATTTT. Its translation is CASSQETSGRTSGDTQYF.

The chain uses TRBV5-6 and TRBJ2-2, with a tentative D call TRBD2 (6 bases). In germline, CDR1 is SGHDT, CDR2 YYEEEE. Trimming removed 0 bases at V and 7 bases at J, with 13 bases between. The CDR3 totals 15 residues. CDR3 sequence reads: CASSLDVAAVGELFF. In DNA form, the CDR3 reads TGTGCCAGCAGCTTGGATGTAGCGGCGGTCGGGGAGCTGTTTTTT.

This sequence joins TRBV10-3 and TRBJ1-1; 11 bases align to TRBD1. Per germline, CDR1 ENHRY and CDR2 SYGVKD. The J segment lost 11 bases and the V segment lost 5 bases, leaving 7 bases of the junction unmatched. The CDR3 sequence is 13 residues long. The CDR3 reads CAISPGTGGEAFF. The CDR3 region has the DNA TGTGCCATCAGTCCCGGGACAGGGGGTGAGGCTTTCTTT.

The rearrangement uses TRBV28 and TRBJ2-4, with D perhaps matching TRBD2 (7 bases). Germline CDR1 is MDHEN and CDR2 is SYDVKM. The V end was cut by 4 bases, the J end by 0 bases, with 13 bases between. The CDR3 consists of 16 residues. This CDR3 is CASSSQGLLAKNIQYF. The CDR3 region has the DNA TGTGCCAGCAGTTCACAGGGACTATTAGCCAAAAACATTCAGTACTTC.

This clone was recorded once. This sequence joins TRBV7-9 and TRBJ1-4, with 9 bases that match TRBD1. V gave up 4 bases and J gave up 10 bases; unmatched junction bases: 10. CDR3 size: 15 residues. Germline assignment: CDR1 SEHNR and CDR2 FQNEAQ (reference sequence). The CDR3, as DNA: TGTGCCAGCAGCTCCCCACAGGGGGCGGTGGGAAAACTGTTTTTT. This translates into CASSSPQGAVGKLFF.

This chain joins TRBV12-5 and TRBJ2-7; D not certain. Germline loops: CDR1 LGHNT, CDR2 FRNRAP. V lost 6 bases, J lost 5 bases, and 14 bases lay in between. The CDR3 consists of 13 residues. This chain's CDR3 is CASGSLGPHEQYF. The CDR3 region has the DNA TGTGCTAGTGGATCCCTCGGTCCCCACGAGCAGTACTTC.

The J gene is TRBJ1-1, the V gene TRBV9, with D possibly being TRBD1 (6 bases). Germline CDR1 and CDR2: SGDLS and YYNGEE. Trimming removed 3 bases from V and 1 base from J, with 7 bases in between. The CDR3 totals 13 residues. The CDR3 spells CASSATGNTEAFF. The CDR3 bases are TGTGCCAGCAGCGCGACAGGGAACACTGAAGCTTTCTTT. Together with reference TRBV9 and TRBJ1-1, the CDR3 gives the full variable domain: DSGVTQTPKHLITATGQRVTLRCSPRSGDLSVYWYQQSLDQGLQFLIQYYNGEERAKGNILERFSAQQFPDLHSELNLSSLELGDSALYFCASSATGNTEAFFGQGTRLTVV.

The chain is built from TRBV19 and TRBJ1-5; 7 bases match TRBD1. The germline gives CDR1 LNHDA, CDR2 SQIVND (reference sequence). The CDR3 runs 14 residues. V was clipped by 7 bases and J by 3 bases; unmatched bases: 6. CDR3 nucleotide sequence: TGTGCCAGTAACAGAGGGGGCTACAATCAGCCCCAGCATTTT. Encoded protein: CASNRGGYNQPQHF.

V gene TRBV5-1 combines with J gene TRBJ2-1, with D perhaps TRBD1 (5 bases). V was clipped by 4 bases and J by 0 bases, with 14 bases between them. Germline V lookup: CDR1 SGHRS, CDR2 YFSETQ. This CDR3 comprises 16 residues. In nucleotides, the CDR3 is TGCGCCAGCAGCAAGGGGCCGGCGAGCTCCTACAATGAGCAGTTCTTC. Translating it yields CASSKGPASSYNEQFF.

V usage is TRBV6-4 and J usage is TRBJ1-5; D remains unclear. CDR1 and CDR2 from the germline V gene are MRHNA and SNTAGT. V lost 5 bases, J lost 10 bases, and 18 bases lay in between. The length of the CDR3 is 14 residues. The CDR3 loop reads CASSPGRAIQPQHF. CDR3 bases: TGTGCCAGCAGTCCTGGGCGGGCCATCCAACCCCAGCATTTT.

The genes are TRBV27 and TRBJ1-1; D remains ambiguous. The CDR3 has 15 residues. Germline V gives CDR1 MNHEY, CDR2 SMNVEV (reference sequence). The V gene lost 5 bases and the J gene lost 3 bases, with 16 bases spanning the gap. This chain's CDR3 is CASSQATGKDTEAFF. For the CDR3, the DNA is TGTGCCAGCAGTCAAGCGACGGGGAAGGACACTGAAGCTTTCTTT.

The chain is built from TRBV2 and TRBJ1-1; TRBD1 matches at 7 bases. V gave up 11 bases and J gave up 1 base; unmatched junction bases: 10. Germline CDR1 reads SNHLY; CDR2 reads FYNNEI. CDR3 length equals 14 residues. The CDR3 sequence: CALHDRAWNTEAFF. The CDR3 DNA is TGTGCCCTACATGACAGGGCGTGGAACACTGAAGCTTTCTTT.

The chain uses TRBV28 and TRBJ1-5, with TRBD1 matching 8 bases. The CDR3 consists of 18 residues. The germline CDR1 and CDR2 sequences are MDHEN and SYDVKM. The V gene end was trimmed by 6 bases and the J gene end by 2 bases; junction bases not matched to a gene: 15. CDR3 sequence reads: CASRRTGTGWGGNQPQHF. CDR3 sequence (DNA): TGTGCCAGCAGACGTACCGGGACAGGATGGGGAGGCAATCAGCCCCAGCATTTT. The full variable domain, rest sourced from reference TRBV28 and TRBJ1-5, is DVKVTQSSRYLVKRTGEKVFLECVQDMDHENMFWYRQDPGLGLRLIYFSYDVKMKEKGDIPEGYSVSREKKERFSLILESASTNQTSMYLCASRRTGTGWGGNQPQHFGDGTRLSIL.

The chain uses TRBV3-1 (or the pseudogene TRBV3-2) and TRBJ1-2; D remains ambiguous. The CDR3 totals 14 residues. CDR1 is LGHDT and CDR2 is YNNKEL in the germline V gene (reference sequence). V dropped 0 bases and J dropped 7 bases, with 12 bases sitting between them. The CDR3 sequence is CASSQDPRGFGYTF. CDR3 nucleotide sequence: TGTGCCAGCAGCCAAGATCCTCGAGGGTTTGGCTACACCTTC.

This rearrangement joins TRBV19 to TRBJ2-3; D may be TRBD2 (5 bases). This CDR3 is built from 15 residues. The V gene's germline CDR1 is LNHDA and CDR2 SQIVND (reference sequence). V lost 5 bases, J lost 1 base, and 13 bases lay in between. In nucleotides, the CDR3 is TGTGCCAGTAGTGTTAGCGCTCGGGGCACAGATACGCAGTATTTT. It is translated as CASSVSARGTDTQYF.

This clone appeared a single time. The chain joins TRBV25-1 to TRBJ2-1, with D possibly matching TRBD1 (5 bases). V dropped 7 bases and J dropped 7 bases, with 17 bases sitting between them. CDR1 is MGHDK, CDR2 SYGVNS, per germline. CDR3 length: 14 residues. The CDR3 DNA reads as TGTGCCAGCATCCCCCAGGGTCGAATTAATGAGCAGTTCTTC. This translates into CASIPQGRINEQFF.

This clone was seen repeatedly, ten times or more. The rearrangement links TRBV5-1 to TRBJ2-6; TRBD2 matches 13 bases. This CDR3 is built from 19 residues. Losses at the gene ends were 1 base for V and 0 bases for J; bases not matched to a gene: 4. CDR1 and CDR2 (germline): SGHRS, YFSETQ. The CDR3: CASSLWTSGGGSGANVLTF. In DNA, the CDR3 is TGCGCCAGCAGCTTGTGGACTAGCGGGGGAGGCTCTGGGGCCAACGTCCTGACTTTC.

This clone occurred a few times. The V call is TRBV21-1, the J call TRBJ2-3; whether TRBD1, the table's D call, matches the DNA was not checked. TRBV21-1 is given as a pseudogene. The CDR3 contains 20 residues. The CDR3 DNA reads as TGTGCCAGCAGCAAAGGAGGGGTGACCGACAGGGGGCGCGACACAGATACGCAGTATTTT. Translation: CASSKGGVTDRGRDTDTQYF.